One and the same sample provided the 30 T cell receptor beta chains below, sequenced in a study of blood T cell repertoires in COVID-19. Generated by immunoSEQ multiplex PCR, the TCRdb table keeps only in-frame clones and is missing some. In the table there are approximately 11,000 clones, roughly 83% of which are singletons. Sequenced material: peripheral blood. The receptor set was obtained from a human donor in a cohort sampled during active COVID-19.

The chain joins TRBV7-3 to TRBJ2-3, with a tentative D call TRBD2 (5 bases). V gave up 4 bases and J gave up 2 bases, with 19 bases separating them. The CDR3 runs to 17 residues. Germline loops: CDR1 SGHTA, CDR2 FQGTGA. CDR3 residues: CASSSLGQADLTDTQYF. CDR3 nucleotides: TGTGCCAGCAGCTCCCTCGGGCAAGCGGACCTCACAGATACGCAGTATTTT.

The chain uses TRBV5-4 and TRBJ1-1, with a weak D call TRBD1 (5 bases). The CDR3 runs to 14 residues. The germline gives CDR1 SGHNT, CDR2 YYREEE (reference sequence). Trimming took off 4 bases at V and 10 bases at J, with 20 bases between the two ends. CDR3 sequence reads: CASSPRGQAGPAFF. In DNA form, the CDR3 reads TGTGCCAGCAGCCCGCGGGGCCAGGCGGGCCCAGCTTTCTTT.

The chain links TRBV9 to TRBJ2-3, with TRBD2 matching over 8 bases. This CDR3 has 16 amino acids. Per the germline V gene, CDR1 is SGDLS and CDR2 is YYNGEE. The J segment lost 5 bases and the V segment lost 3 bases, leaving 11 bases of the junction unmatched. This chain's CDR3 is CASSAPGGGAVDTQYF. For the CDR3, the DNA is TGTGCCAGCAGCGCACCCGGGGGGGGCGCGGTAGATACGCAGTATTTT.

CDR3 coding DNA: TGTGCCAGCTCTCGAACAGGGGGCTCGTACGAGCAGTACTTC. This gives the protein CASSRTGGSYEQYF. V usage is TRBV18 and J usage is TRBJ2-7; 9 nucleotides align to TRBD1. Germline loops: CDR1 KGHSH, CDR2 LQKENI. Trimming removed 6 bases from V and 4 bases from J; junction bases left unmatched: 7. The CDR3 covers 14 residues.

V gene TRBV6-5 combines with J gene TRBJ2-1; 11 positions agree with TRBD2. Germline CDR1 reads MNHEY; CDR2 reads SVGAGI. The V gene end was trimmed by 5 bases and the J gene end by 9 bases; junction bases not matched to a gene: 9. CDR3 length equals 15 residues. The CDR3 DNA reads TGTGCCAGCAGTCTCCTAGCGGGAGGCCGGGGTGAGCAGTTCTTC. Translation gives CASSLLAGGRGEQFF.

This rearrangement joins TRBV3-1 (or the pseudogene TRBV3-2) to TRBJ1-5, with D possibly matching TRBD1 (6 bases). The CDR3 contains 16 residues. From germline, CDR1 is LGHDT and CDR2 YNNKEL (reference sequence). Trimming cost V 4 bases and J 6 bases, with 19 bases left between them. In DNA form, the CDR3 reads TGTGCCAGCAGCCGAGACCCCACAGGGCTCTCTCAGCCCCAGCATTTT. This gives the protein CASSRDPTGLSQPQHF.

The CDR3: CASSLAAPYEQYF. The CDR3 coding sequence is TGTGCCAGCAGTTTAGCAGCACCCTACGAGCAGTACTTC. The chain links TRBV12-3 or TRBV12-4 to TRBJ2-7, with D unresolved. The CDR3 covers 13 residues. V lost 0 bases and J 2 bases, leaving 5 bases between the germline ends.

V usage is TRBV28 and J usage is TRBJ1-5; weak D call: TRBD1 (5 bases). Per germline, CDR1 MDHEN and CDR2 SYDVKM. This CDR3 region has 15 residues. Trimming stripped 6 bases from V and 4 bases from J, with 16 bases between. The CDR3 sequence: CASSTRGGRNQPQHF. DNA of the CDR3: TGTGCCAGCAGCACACGCGGGGGACGGAATCAGCCCCAGCATTTT. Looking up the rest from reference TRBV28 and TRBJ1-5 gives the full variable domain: DVKVTQSSRYLVKRTGEKVFLECVQDMDHENMFWYRQDPGLGLRLIYFSYDVKMKEKGDIPEGYSVSREKKERFSLILESASTNQTSMYLCASSTRGGRNQPQHFGDGTRLSIL.

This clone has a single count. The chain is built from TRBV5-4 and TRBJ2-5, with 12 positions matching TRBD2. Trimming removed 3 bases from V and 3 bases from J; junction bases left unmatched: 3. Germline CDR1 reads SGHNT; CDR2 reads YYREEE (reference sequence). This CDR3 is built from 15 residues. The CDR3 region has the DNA TGTGCCAGCAGCTGGACTAGCGGGGCTAAAGAGACCCAGTACTTC. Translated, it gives CASSWTSGAKETQYF.

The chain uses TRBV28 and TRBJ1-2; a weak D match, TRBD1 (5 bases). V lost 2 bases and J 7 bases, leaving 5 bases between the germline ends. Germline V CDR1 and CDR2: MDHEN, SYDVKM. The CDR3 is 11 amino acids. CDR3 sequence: CASSLRGGYTF. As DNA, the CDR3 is TGTGCCAGCAGTTTAAGGGGTGGCTACACCTTC.

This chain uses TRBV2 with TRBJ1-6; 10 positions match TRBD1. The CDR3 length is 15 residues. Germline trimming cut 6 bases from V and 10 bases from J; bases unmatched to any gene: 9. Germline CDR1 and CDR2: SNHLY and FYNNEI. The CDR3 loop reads CASSRTGGTGSPLHF. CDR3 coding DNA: TGTGCCAGCAGCAGGACAGGGGGAACAGGGTCACCCCTCCACTTT.

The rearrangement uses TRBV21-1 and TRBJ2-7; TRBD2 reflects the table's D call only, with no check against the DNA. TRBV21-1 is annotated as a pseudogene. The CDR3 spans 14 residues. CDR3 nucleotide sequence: TGTGCCAGCAGCAAAGGGGAGGGATCCTACGAGCAGTACTTC. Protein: CASSKGEGSYEQYF.

As DNA, the CDR3 is TGTGCCAGCAGGGCCACAGGGGTCGTTAGCACCGGGGAGCTGTTTTTT. Residues: CASRATGVVSTGELFF. The J gene is TRBJ2-2, the V gene TRBV5-4; 7 nucleotides align to TRBD1. Germline assignment: CDR1 SGHNT and CDR2 YYREEE (reference sequence). J gave up 4 bases and V 5 bases, and 11 bases lay outside the gene matches. The CDR3 length is 16 residues.

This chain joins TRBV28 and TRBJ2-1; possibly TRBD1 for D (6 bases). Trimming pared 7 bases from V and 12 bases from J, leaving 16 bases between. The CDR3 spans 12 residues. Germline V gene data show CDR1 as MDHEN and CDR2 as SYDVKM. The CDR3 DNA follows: TGTGCCAGCACAGTCCCGGGACATTCGCAGTTCTTC. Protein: CASTVPGHSQFF.

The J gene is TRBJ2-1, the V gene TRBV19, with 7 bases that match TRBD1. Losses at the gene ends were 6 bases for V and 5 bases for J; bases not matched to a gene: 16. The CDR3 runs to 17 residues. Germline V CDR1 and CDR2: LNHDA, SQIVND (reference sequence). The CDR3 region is CASRPDRAEVFDNEQFF. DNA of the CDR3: TGTGCCAGTAGGCCTGACAGGGCAGAAGTTTTTGACAATGAGCAGTTCTTC.

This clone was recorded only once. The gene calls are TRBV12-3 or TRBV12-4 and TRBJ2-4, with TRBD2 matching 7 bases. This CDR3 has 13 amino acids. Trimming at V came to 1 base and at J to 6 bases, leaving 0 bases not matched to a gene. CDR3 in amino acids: CASSLGGGNIQYF. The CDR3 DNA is TGTGCCAGCAGTTTAGGCGGGGGAAACATTCAGTACTTC.

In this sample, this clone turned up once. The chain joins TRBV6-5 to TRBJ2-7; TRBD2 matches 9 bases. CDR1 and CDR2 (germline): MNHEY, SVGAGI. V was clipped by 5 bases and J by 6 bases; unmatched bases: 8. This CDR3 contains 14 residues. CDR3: CASSRIAGVGEQYF. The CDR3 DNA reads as TGTGCCAGCAGTAGAATAGCGGGAGTGGGCGAGCAGTACTTC.

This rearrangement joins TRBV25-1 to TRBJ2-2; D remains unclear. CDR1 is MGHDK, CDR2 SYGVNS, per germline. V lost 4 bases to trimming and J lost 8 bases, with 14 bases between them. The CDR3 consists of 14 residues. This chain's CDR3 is CASSAHPTFGELFF. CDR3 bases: TGTGCCAGCAGTGCCCACCCCACTTTTGGGGAGCTGTTTTTT.

The CDR3 protein is CASQDIKNTEAFF. In DNA form, the CDR3 reads TGTGCCAGCCAGGACATTAAGAACACTGAAGCTTTCTTT. The V and J genes are TRBV18 and TRBJ1-1; perhaps TRBD1 as D (5 bases). Trimming cost V 8 bases and J 1 base, with 11 bases left between them. CDR1 is KGHSH, CDR2 LQKENI, per germline. The CDR3 has 13 residues.

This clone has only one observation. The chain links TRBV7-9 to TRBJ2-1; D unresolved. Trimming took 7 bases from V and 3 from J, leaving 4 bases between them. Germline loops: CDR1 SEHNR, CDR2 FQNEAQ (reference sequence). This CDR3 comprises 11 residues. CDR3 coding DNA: TGTGCCAGCAATCGCTACAATGAGCAGTTCTTC. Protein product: CASNRYNEQFF.

The CDR3 region is CASSLSYSPNEKLFF. The CDR3, as DNA: TGTGCCAGCAGCTTATCCTACAGCCCTAATGAAAAACTGTTTTTT. V is TRBV7-9 and J is TRBJ1-4; D call uncertain. Trimming removed 2 bases from V and 3 bases from J, with 10 bases in between. This CDR3 region has 15 residues. Germline V gene sequence: CDR1 SEHNR, CDR2 FQNEAQ (reference sequence).

The CDR3 spells CASTQGSAGANVLTF. The CDR3 bases are TGTGCCAGCACCCAGGGTTCAGCTGGGGCCAACGTCCTGACTTTC. This chain uses TRBV6-5 with TRBJ2-6, with D perhaps TRBD1 (5 bases). V lost 7 bases and J lost 2, with 12 bases in between. Germline V gene data show CDR1 as MNHEY and CDR2 as SVGAGI. The CDR3 consists of 15 residues.

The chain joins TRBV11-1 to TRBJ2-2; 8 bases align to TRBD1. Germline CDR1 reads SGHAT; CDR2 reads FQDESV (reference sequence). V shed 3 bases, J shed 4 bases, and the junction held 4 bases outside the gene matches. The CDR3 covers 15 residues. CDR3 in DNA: TGTGCCAGCAGCTTTCAGCAGGGGGCCACCGGGGAGCTGTTTTTT. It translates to CASSFQQGATGELFF.

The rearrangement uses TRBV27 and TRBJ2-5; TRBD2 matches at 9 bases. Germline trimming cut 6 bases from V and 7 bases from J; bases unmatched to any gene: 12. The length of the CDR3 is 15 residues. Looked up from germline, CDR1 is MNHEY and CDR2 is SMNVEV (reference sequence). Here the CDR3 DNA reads TGTGCCAGCAGCCGAGATTCCAATAGCGGGAGGACCCAGTACTTC. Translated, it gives CASSRDSNSGRTQYF.

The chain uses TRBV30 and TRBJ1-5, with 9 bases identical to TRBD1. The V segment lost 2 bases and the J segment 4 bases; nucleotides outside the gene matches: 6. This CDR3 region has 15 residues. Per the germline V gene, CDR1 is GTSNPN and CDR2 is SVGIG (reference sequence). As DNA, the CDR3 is TGTGCCTGGAGTATGGCCGGGACAGGGAATCAGCCCCAGCATTTT. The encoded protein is CAWSMAGTGNQPQHF.

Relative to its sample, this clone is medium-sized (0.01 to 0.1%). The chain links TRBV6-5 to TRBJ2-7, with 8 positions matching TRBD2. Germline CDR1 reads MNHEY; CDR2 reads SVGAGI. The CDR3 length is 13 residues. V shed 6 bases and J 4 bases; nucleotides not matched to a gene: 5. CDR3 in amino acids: CASSLGLGYEQYF. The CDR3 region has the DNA TGTGCCAGCAGCCTGGGACTAGGGTACGAGCAGTACTTC.

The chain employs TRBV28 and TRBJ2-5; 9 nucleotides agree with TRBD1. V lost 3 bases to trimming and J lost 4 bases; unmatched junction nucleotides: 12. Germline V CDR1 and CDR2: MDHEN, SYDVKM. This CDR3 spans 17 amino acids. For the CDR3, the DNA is TGTGCCAGCAGTTTCCTACCTTTCACAGGGGGCGCAGAGACCCAGTACTTC. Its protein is CASSFLPFTGGAETQYF.

The CDR3 loop reads CASSLQTSGSREQYF. CDR3 sequence (DNA): TGTGCCAGCTCACTCCAGACTAGCGGGAGTCGCGAGCAGTACTTC. The chain links TRBV18 to TRBJ2-7, with 12 bases fitting TRBD2. Germline trimming cut 4 bases from V and 6 bases from J; bases unmatched to any gene: 7. This CDR3 region has 15 residues. The germline V gene has CDR1 KGHSH and CDR2 LQKENI.

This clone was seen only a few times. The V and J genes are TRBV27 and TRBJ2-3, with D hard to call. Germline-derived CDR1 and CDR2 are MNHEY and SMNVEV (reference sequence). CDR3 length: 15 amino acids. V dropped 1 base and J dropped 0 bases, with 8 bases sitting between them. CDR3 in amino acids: CASSLFPVSTDTQYF. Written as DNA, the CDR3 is TGTGCCAGCAGTTTATTCCCAGTTAGCACAGATACGCAGTATTTT.

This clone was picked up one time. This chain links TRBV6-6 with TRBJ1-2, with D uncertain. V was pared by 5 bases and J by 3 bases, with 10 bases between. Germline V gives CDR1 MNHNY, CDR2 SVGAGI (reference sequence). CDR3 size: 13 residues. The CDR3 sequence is CASSPTGDYGYTF. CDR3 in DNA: TGTGCCAGCAGTCCGACGGGAGACTATGGCTACACCTTC.